Below, 18 T cell receptor beta chains from the same sample are listed, as sequenced in a study of a mutant IDH1 vaccine in newly diagnosed glioma. TCRdb's copy holds only in-frame clones and misses some; the assay was immunoSEQ multiplex PCR. There are tens of thousands of clones in the sample; approximately 80% occur only once, and 4% to 5.5% lies in the top ten. These receptors are not linked to any known antigen. Documented time point: week 47, end of study. Doses of 300 ug of mutant IDH1 20-mer peptide were given with topical imiquimod. The material sequenced was PBMCs, taken from a glioma patient whose treatment included an IDH1 peptide vaccine. The receptors originated from a man between 40 and 49 years old with glioma.

V usage is TRBV6-4 and J usage is TRBJ2-2; D might be TRBD2 (5 bases). Per germline, CDR1 MRHNA and CDR2 SNTAGT. V was shortened by 0 bases and J by 5 bases, with 13 bases between the two germline ends. The CDR3 is made up of 16 amino acids. CDR3 residues: CASSDSGLAATGELFF. The CDR3 DNA reads TGTGCCAGCAGTGACTCGGGCCTAGCAGCTACCGGGGAGCTGTTTTTT.

This clone was counted only a few times. This chain joins TRBV6-6 and TRBJ1-2; perhaps TRBD1 as D (6 bases). CDR1 is MNHNY and CDR2 is SVGAGI in the germline V gene (reference sequence). The CDR3 totals 14 residues. V shed 5 bases and J shed 8 bases, with 18 bases lying between them. The CDR3 loop is CASSPAGGARGYTF. CDR3 in DNA: TGTGCCAGCAGTCCGGCGGGGGGGGCTAGAGGCTACACCTTC.

The V and J genes are TRBV23-1 and TRBJ2-2, with a weak D call TRBD1 (6 bases). TRBV23-1 is sorted into the ORF group, with uncertain function. There are 15 residues in the CDR3. V lost 0 bases to trimming and J lost 4 bases, with 9 bases between them. The DNA of the CDR3 is TGCGCCAGCAGTCAATCACAGGGTTGCACCGGGGAGCTGTTTTTT. Encoded protein: CASSQSQGCTGELFF.

A few counts support this clone. The chain couples TRBV10-3 to TRBJ1-4; D is unresolved. Germline-derived CDR1 and CDR2 are ENHRY and SYGVKD. V was trimmed by 2 bases and J by 5 bases, leaving 0 bases between them. The CDR3 has 11 amino acids. The CDR3: CAISENEKLFF. As DNA, the CDR3 is TGTGCCATCAGTGAGAATGAAAAACTGTTTTTT.

V usage is TRBV6-5 and J usage is TRBJ2-5, with no clear D. Trimming left V 6 bases short and J 0 bases short, with 11 bases between. The CDR3 covers 14 residues. The germline V gene encodes CDR1 MNHEY and CDR2 SVGAGI. As DNA, the CDR3 is TGTGCCAGCAGCACCTACCGGGACCAAGAGACCCAGTACTTC. It is translated as CASSTYRDQETQYF.

This chain connects TRBV4-1 to TRBJ2-7, with 8 bases lining up with TRBD2. The ends lost 1 base at V and 3 bases at J; junction bases unmatched: 2. The CDR3 has 14 residues. Germline-derived CDR1 and CDR2 are MGHRA and YSYEKL. CDR3 DNA: TGCGCCAGCAGCCAAGTCGGGAGGGGCTACGAGCAGTACTTC. Residues: CASSQVGRGYEQYF.

The chain combines TRBV6-5 with TRBJ1-5; D perhaps matches TRBD1 (5 bases). V lost 7 bases and J lost 7, with 14 bases in between. Per the germline V gene, CDR1 is MNHEY and CDR2 is SVGAGI. The CDR3 spans 13 residues. The DNA for the CDR3 is TGTGCCAGCACCCTCTCTCCAGGGCAGCCCCAGCATTTT. This encodes CASTLSPGQPQHF.

The V call is TRBV7-9, the J call TRBJ2-2; a possible D gene is TRBD1 (5 bases). The CDR3 sequence is 15 residues long. CDR1 SEHNR and CDR2 FQNEAQ come from the germline V gene (reference sequence). V lost 10 bases and J lost 1, with 16 bases in between. The CDR3, as DNA: TGTGCCACCCCGAAGGGGTCGCAGAACACCGGGGAGCTGTTTTTT. Protein: CATPKGSQNTGELFF.

The chain combines TRBV30 with TRBJ1-2, with a weak D call TRBD1 (5 bases). V was clipped by 0 bases and J by 0 bases, with 14 bases between them. Germline CDR1 is GTSNPN and CDR2 is SVGIG (reference sequence). This CDR3 comprises 16 residues. CDR3 nucleotide sequence: TGTGCCTGGAGTGTTGGGAGGGGCCGAGCTAACTATGGCTACACCTTC. This sequence encodes CAWSVGRGRANYGYTF.

This chain connects TRBV4-3 to TRBJ1-1, with TRBD1 matching 7 bases. The junction had 19 bases not matched to a gene; V was cut back by 3 bases and J by 3 bases. The CDR3 has 19 residues. Germline loops: CDR1 LGHNA, CDR2 YSLEER. The CDR3 region is CASSQYLDRAVVLDTEAFF. CDR3 nucleotide sequence: TGCGCCAGCAGCCAGTACCTTGACAGGGCGGTCGTGTTAGACACTGAAGCTTTCTTT.

The chain uses TRBV5-6 and TRBJ2-1, with a weak D call TRBD2 (6 bases). There are 19 residues in the CDR3. In germline, CDR1 is SGHDT, CDR2 YYEEEE. V was clipped by 0 bases and J by 1 base, with 20 bases between them. The CDR3 DNA follows: TGTGCCAGCAGCTTGGGAGAGATTCGGAGACTAGTTTCCTACAATGAGCAGTTCTTC. Its protein is CASSLGEIRRLVSYNEQFF.

V is TRBV7-9 and J is TRBJ2-7; the D gene is possibly TRBD1 (7 bases). This CDR3 comprises 13 residues. V shed 3 bases and J shed 7 bases, with 13 bases lying between them. In germline, CDR1 is SEHNR, CDR2 FQNEAQ (reference sequence). CDR3 protein: CASSLEGAWEQYF. CDR3 nucleotide sequence: TGTGCCAGCAGCTTGGAGGGGGCGTGGGAGCAGTACTTC.

The chain links TRBV19 to TRBJ1-6; the D gene is possibly TRBD1 (5 bases). V shed 7 bases and J shed 5 bases, with 15 bases lying between them. The CDR3 is 15 amino acids. Germline V gene data show CDR1 as LNHDA and CDR2 as SQIVND (reference sequence). CDR3 DNA: TGTGCCAGTAATAGTGTCGGGACCAATAATTCACCCCTCCACTTT. Its translation: CASNSVGTNNSPLHF.

The chain carries TRBV5-1 and TRBJ2-5; 11 bases map to TRBD1. CDR3 length: 15 residues. Germline V gene data show CDR1 as SGHRS and CDR2 as YFSETQ. V lost 4 bases, J lost 4 bases, and 6 bases stayed unmatched. As DNA, the CDR3 is TGCGCCAGCAGCAGATGGACAGGGGGCCGAGAGACCCAGTACTTC. It is translated as CASSRWTGGRETQYF.

The chain has TRBV9 and TRBJ1-3, with 8 positions matching TRBD1. Germline V gives CDR1 SGDLS, CDR2 YYNGEE. V dropped 0 bases and J dropped 0; count of bases not matched to a gene: 5. The CDR3 spans 17 residues. CDR3 region: CASSVDRTGSSGNTIYF. CDR3 DNA: TGTGCCAGCAGCGTAGATAGGACAGGGAGCTCTGGAAACACCATATATTTT.

The rearrangement joins TRBV7-2 to TRBJ1-6, with 9 bases that match TRBD1. The germline CDR1 and CDR2 sequences are SGHTA and FQGNSA. CDR3 length: 16 residues. The V gene end was trimmed by 4 bases and the J gene end by 5 bases; junction bases not matched to a gene: 6. DNA of the CDR3: TGTGCCAGCAGCTCGGCCGGGACAGGGAATAATTCACCCCTCCACTTT. Translating it yields CASSSAGTGNNSPLHF.

This rearrangement joins TRBV10-3 to TRBJ2-6, with TRBD2 matching over 10 bases. Germline V gene data show CDR1 as ENHRY and CDR2 as SYGVKD. The junction had 11 bases not matched to a gene; V was cut back by 10 bases and J by 2 bases. CDR3 length: 17 amino acids. The CDR3 reads CATSEERGGPGANVLTF. The CDR3 DNA reads TGTGCCACTAGCGAGGAGCGGGGGGGCCCTGGGGCCAACGTCCTGACTTTC.

This clone was detected a few times. This chain joins TRBV5-6 and TRBJ2-5, with D tentatively TRBD1 (6 bases). The CDR3 is 13 residues long. Germline-derived CDR1 and CDR2 are SGHDT and YYEEEE. V lost 0 bases and J lost 5, with 8 bases in between. The CDR3 nucleotides are TGTGCCAGCAGCTTGGACAGGGCTGAGACCCAGTACTTC. This translates into CASSLDRAETQYF. Filled out from reference TRBV5-6 and TRBJ2-5, the complete variable domain reads DAGVTQSPTHLIKTRGQQVTLRCSPKSGHDTVSWYQQALGQGPQFIFQYYEEEERQRGNFPDRFSGHQFPNYSSELNVNALLLGDSALYLCASSLDRAETQYFGPGTRLLVL.